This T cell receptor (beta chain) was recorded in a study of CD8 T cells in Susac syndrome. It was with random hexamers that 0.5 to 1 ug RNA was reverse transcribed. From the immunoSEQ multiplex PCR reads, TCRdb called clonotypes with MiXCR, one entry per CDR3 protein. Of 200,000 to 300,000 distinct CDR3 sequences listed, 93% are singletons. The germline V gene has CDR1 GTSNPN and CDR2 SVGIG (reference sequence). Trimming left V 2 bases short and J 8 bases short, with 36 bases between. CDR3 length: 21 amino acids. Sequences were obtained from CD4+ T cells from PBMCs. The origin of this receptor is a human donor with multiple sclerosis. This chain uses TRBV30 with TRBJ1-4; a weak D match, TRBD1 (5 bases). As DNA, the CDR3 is TGTGCCTGGAGTCAGGCCGAATGGGGCAGGGAGCGAGTGCGACCAGCCGAAAAACTGTTTTTT. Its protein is CAWSQAEWGRERVRPAEKLFF.